Below are 7 T cell receptor beta chains sequenced from a single sample in a study of blood T cell repertoires in COVID-19. Using immunoSEQ multiplex PCR, the repertoire was profiled, and TCRdb retains in-frame clones only, with some absent. The sample shows roughly 500,000 clones, about 88% of them seen only once. The specimen was peripheral blood. These receptors all come from a man aged 18 to 35 with COVID-19, enrolled during active disease.

This clone was detected once. Here the CDR3 reads CASSPMAGVGNTIYF. As DNA, the CDR3 is TGTGCCAGCAGTCCTATGGCAGGGGTAGGCAACACCATATATTTT. This chain joins TRBV3-1 (or the pseudogene TRBV3-2) and TRBJ1-3, with D maybe TRBD1 (6 bases). Trimming pared 6 bases from V and 7 bases from J, leaving 19 bases between. Per the germline V gene, CDR1 is LGHDT and CDR2 is YNNKEL (reference sequence). The CDR3 sequence is 15 residues long.

The rearrangement links TRBV28 to TRBJ2-2; possibly TRBD2 for D (6 bases). Germline CDR1 MDHEN, CDR2 SYDVKM. The CDR3 sequence is 13 residues long. V lost 10 bases and J lost 2, with 11 bases in between. In nucleotides, the CDR3 is TGTGCCATTTTGGGACTTAACACCGGGGAGCTGTTTTTT. This gives the protein CAILGLNTGELFF.

This chain joins TRBV19 and TRBJ2-3; a possible D gene is TRBD1 (5 bases). Germline values: CDR1 LNHDA, CDR2 SQIVND (reference sequence). The V and J ends lost 7 bases and 8 bases respectively, with 16 bases between them. CDR3 length: 13 residues. The CDR3 nucleotides are TGTGCCAGTACCTCGCGGTCTCAGGGTACGCAGTATTTT. The encoded protein is CASTSRSQGTQYF.

This clone showed up just once. This sequence joins TRBV27 and TRBJ2-7; a possible D gene is TRBD1 (5 bases). CDR3 length: 15 residues. V shed 5 bases and J shed 2 bases, with 16 bases lying between them. The germline V gene encodes CDR1 MNHEY and CDR2 SMNVEV (reference sequence). DNA of the CDR3: TGTGCCAGCAGTCGAGGAGAGACAGCTCCCTACGAGCAGTACTTC. Translated, it gives CASSRGETAPYEQYF.

The chain employs TRBV5-4 and TRBJ2-2, with 8 bases lining up with TRBD1. This CDR3 region has 17 residues. CDR1 SGHNT and CDR2 YYREEE come from the germline V gene (reference sequence). J was trimmed by 0 bases and V by 1 base; bases with no gene match: 5. CDR3 nucleotide sequence: TGTGCCAGCAGCTTGCCGTCAGGGGGCGCGAACACCGGGGAGCTGTTTTTT. Translation: CASSLPSGGANTGELFF.

This clone was recorded once. This chain links TRBV19 with TRBJ2-7; the D gene is possibly TRBD1 (5 bases). Germline CDR1 and CDR2: LNHDA and SQIVND (reference sequence). V was clipped by 5 bases and J by 2 bases, with 13 bases between them. This CDR3 spans 14 amino acids. The CDR3 nucleotides are TGTGCCAGTAGTTTTGGGGCGTTCACCTACGAGCAGTACTTC. It codes for CASSFGAFTYEQYF.

This chain links TRBV10-2 with TRBJ2-7; TRBD2 is a possible D gene (7 bases). V lost 5 bases to trimming and J lost 4 bases, with 12 bases between them. The germline CDR1 and CDR2 sequences are WSHSY and SAAADI. The CDR3 runs to 13 residues. The chain's CDR3 is CASSSGGAYEQYF. In DNA form, the CDR3 reads TGCGCCAGCAGTTCGGGGGGCGCGTACGAGCAGTACTTC.